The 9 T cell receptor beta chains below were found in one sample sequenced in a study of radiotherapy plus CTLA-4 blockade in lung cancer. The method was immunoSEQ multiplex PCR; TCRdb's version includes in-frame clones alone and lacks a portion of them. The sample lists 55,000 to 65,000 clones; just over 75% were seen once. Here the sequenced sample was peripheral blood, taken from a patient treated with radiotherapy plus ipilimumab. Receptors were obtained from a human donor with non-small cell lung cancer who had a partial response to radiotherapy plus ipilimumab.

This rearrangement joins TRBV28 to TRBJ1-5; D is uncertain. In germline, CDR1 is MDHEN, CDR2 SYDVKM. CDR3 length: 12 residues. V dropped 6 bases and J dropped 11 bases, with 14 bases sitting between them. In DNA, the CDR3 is TGTGCCAGCAGCTCCGGAGCTCGAGCCCAGCATTTT. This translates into CASSSGARAQHF.

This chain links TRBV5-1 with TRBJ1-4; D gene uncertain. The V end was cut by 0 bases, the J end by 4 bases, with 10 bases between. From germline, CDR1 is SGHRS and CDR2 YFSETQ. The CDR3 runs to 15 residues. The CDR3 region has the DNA TGCGCCAGCAGCTTGGGCAGGCCCGATAATGAAAAACTGTTTTTT. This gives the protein CASSLGRPDNEKLFF. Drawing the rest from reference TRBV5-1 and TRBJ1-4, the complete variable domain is KAGVTQTPRYLIKTRGQQVTLSCSPISGHRSVSWYQQTPGQGLQFLFEYFSETQRNKGNFPGRFSGRQFSNSRSEMNVSTLELGDSALYLCASSLGRPDNEKLFFGSGTQLSVL.

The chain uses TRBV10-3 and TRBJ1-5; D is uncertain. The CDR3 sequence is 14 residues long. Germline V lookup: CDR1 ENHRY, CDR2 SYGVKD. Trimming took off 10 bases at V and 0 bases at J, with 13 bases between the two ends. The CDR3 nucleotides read TGTGCCACGAAAGGAGGGAATAGCAATCAGCCCCAGCATTTT. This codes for CATKGGNSNQPQHF.

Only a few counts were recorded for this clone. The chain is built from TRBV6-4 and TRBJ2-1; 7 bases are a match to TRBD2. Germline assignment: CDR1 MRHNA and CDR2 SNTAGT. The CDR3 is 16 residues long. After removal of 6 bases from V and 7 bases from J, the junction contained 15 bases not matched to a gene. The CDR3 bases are TGTGCCAGCAGCCCAGATGGACTAGTTCGGTTAAATGAGCAGTTCTTC. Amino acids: CASSPDGLVRLNEQFF.

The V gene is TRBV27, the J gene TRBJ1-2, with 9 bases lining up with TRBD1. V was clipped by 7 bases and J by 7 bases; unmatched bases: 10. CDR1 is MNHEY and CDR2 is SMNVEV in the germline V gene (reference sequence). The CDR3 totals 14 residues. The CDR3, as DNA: TGTGCCAGCACCGCGGGGGGACAGGGTGGTGGCTACACCTTC. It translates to CASTAGGQGGGYTF.

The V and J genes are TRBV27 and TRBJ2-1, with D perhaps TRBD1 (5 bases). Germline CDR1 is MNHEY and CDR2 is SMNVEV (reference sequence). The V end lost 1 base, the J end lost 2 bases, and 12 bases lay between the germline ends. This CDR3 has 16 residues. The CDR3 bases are TGTGCCAGCAGTTTATTCGCGGCAGGGACCTACAATGAGCAGTTCTTC. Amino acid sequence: CASSLFAAGTYNEQFF.

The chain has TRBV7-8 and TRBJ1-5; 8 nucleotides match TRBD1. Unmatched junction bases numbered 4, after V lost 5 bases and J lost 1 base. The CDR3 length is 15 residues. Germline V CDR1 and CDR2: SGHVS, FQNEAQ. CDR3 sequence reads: CASSLSGGSNQPQHF. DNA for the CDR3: TGTGCCAGCAGCCTGTCAGGGGGCAGCAATCAGCCCCAGCATTTT. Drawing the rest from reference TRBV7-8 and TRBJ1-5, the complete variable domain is GAGVSQSPRYKVAKRGQDVALRCDPISGHVSLFWYQQALGQGPEFLTYFQNEAQLDKSGLPSDRFFAERPEGSVSTLKIQRTQQEDSAVYLCASSLSGGSNQPQHFGDGTRLSIL.

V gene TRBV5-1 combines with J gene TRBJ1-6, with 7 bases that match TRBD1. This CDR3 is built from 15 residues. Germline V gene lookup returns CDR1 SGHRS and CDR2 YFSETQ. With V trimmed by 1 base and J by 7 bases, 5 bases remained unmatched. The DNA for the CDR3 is TGCGCCAGCAGCTTGTGGTCAGGGGGGAATTCACCCCTCCACTTT. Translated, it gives CASSLWSGGNSPLHF. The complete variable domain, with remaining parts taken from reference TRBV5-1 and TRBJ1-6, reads KAGVTQTPRYLIKTRGQQVTLSCSPISGHRSVSWYQQTPGQGLQFLFEYFSETQRNKGNFPGRFSGRQFSNSRSEMNVSTLELGDSALYLCASSLWSGGNSPLHFGNGTRLTVT.

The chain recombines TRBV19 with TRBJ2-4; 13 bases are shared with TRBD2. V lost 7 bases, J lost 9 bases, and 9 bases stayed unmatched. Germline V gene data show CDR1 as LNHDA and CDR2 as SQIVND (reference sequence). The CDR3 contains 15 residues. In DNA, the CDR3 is TGTGCCAGTACCCCGACTAGCGGGGGGCGGGGCATTCAGTACTTC. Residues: CASTPTSGGRGIQYF. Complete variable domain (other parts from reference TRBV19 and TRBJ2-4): DGGITQSPKYLFRKEGQNVTLSCEQNLNHDAMYWYRQDPGQGLRLIYYSQIVNDFQKGDIAEGYSVSREKKESFPLTVTSAQKNPTAFYLCASTPTSGGRGIQYFGAGTRLSVL.